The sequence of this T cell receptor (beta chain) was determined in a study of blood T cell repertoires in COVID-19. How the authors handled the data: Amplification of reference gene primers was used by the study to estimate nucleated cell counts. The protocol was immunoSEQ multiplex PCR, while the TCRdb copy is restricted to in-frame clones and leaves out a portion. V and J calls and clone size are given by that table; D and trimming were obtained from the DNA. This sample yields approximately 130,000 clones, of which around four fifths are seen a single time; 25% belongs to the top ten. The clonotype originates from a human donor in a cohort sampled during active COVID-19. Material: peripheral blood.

CDR3 DNA: TGTGCCAGCAGGGACAGGGACCCTAACTATGGCTACACCTTC. It encodes CASRDRDPNYGYTF. This sequence joins TRBV7-2 and TRBJ1-2; 8 positions agree with TRBD1. With V trimmed by 6 bases and J by 0 bases, 3 bases remained unmatched. The germline CDR1 and CDR2 sequences are SGHTA and FQGNSA. The CDR3 is 14 amino acids.